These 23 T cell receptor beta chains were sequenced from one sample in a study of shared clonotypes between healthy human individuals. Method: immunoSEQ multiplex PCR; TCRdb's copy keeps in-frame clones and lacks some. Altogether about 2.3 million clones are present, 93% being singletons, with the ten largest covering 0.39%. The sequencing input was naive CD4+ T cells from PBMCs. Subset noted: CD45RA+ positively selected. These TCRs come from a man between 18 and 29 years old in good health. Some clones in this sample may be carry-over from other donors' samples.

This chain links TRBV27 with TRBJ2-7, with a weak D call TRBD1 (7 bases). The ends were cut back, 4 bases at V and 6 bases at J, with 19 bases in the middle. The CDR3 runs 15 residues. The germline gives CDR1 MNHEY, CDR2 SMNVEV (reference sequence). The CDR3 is CASSWRDRGWGEQYF. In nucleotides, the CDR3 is TGTGCCAGCAGTTGGAGGGACAGAGGGTGGGGCGAGCAGTACTTC.

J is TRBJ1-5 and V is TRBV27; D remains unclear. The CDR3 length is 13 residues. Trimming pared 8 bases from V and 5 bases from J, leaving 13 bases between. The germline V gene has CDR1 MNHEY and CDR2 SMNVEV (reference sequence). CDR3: CASGTYSHQPQHF. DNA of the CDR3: TGTGCCAGCGGAACATACAGTCATCAGCCCCAGCATTTT.

CDR3 nucleotides: TGCGCCAGCAGCCCAAACGCGGGACTCACAGATACGCAGTATTTT. It specifies CASSPNAGLTDTQYF. The chain links TRBV4-1 to TRBJ2-3; D might be TRBD2 (6 bases). Germline loops: CDR1 MGHRA, CDR2 YSYEKL. The V end lost 4 bases, the J end lost 2 bases, and 13 bases lay between the germline ends. CDR3 size: 15 residues.

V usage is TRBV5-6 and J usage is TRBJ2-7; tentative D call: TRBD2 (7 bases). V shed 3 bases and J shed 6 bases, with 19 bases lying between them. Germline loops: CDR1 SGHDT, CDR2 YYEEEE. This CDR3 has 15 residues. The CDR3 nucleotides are TGTGCCAGCAGCTCCAGGGGCCTGACTAGCCGCGAGCAGTACTTC. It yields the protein CASSSRGLTSREQYF. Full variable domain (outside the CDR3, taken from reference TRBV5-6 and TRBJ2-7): DAGVTQSPTHLIKTRGQQVTLRCSPKSGHDTVSWYQQALGQGPQFIFQYYEEEERQRGNFPDRFSGHQFPNYSSELNVNALLLGDSALYLCASSSRGLTSREQYFGPGTRLTVT.

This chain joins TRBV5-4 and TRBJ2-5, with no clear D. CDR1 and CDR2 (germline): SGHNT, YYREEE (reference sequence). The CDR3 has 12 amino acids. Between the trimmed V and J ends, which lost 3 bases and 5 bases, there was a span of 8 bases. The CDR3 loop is CASSSDEETQYF. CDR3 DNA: TGTGCCAGCAGCTCGGATGAGGAGACCCAGTACTTC.

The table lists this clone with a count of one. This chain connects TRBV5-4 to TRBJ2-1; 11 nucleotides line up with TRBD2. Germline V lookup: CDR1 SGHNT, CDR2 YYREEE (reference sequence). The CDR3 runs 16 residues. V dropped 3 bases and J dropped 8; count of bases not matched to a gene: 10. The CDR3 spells CASSYGVSGRDDEQFF. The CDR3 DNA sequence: TGTGCCAGCAGCTATGGGGTTAGCGGGAGGGACGATGAGCAGTTCTTC.

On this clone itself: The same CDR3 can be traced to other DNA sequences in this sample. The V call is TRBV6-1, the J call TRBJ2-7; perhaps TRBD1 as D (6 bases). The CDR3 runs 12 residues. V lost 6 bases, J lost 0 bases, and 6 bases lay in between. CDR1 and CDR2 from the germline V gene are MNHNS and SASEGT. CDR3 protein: CASRTGSYEQYF. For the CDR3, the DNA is TGTGCCAGCAGGACAGGCTCCTACGAGCAGTACTTC.

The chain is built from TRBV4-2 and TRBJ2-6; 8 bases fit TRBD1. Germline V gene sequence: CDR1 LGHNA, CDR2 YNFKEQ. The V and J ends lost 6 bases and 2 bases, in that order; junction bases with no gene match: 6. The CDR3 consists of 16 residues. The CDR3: CASSGQGRAGANVLTF. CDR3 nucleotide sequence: TGTGCCAGCAGTGGACAGGGCCGTGCTGGGGCCAACGTCCTGACTTTC.

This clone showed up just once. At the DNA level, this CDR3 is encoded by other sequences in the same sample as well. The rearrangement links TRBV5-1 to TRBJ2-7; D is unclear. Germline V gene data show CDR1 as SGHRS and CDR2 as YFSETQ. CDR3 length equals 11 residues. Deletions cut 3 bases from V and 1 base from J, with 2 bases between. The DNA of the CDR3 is TGCGCCAGCAGCTATTCCTACGAGCAGTACTTC. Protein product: CASSYSYEQYF.

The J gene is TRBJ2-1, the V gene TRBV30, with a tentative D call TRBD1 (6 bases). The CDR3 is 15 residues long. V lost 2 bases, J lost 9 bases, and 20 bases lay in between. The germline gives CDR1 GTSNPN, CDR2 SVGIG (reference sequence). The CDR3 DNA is TGTGCCTGGAGTTTCGGGACACCGGGGTCGGGTGAGCAGTTCTTC. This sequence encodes CAWSFGTPGSGEQFF.

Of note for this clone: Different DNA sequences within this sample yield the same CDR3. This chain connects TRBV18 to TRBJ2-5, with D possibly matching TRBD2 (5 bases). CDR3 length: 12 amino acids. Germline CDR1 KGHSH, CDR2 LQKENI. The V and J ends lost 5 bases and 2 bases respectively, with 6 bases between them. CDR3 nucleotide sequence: TGTGCCAGCTCATGGGAGCAAGAGACCCAGTACTTC. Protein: CASSWEQETQYF. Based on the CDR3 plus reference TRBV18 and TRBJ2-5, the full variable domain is NAGVMQNPRHLVRRRGQEARLRCSPMKGHSHVYWYRQLPEEGLKFMVYLQKENIIDESGMPKERFSAEFPKEGPSILRIQQVVRGDSAAYFCASSWEQETQYFGPGTRLLVL.

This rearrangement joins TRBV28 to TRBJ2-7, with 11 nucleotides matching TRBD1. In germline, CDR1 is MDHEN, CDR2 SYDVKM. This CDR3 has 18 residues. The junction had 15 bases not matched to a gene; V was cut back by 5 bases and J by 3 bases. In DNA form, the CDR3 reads TGTGCCAGCAGTCCAACATTCTCCGCTGGGACAGGGGGCTACGAGCAGTACTTC. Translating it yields CASSPTFSAGTGGYEQYF.

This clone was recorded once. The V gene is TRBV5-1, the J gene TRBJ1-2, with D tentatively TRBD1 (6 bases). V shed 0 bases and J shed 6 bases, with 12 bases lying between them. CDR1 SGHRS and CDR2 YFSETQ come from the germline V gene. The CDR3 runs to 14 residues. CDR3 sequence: CASSLGWQGNGYTF. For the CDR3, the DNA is TGCGCCAGCAGCTTGGGTTGGCAGGGGAATGGCTACACCTTC.

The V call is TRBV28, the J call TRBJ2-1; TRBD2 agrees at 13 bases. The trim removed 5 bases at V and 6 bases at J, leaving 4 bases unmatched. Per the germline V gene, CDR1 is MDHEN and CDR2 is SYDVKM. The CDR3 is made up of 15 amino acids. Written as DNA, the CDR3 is TGTGCCAGCAGTACACTAGCGGGAGGGGGCAATGAGCAGTTCTTC. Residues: CASSTLAGGGNEQFF.

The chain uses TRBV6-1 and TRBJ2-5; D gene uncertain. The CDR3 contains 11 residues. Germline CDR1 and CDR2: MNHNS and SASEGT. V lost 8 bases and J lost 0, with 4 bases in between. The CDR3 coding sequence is TGTGCCAGCGTTTACCAAGAGACCCAGTACTTC. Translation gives CASVYQETQYF.

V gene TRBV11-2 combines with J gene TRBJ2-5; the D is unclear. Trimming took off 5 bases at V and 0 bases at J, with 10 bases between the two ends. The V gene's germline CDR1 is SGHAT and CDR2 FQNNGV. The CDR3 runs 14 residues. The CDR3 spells CASSRTIDQETQYF. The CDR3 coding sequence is TGTGCCAGCAGCCGAACGATCGACCAAGAGACCCAGTACTTC.

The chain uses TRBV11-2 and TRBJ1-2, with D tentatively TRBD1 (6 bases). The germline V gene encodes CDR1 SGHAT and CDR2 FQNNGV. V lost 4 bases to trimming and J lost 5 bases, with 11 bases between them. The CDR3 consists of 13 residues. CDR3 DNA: TGTGCCAGCAGCTCAGGACAGCCGTATGGCTACACCTTC. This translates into CASSSGQPYGYTF. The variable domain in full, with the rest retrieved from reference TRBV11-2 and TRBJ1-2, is EAGVAQSPRYKIIEKRQSVAFWCNPISGHATLYWYQQILGQGPKLLIQFQNNGVVDDSQLPKDRFSAERLKGVDSTLKIQPAKLEDSAVYLCASSSGQPYGYTFGSGTRLTVV.

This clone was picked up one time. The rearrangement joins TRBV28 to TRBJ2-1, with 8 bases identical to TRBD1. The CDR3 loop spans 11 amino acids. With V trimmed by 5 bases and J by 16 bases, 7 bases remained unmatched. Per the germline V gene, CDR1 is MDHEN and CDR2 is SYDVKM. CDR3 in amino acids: CASSDDRGNFF. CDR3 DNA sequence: TGTGCCAGCAGTGATGACAGGGGAAATTTCTTC.

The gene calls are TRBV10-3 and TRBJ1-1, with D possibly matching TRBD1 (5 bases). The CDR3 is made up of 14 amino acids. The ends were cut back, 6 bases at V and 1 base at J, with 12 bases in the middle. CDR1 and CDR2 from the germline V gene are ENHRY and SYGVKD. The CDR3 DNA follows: TGTGCCATCAGCCTGGGACGGACGAACACTGAAGCTTTCTTT. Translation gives CAISLGRTNTEAFF.

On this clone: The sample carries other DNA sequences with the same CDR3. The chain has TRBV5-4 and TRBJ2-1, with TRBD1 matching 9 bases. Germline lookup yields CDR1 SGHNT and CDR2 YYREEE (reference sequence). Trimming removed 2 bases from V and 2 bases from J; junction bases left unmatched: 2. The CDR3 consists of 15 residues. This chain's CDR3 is CASSLTGGAYNEQFF. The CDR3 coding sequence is TGTGCCAGCAGCTTAACAGGGGGCGCCTACAATGAGCAGTTCTTC.

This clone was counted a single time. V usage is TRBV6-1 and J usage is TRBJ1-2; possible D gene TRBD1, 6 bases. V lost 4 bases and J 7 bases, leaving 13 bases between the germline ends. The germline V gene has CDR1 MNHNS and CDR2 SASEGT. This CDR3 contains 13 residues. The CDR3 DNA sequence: TGTGCCAGCAGTGCCTTGAGGGGGGTTGGCTACACCTTC. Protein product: CASSALRGVGYTF.

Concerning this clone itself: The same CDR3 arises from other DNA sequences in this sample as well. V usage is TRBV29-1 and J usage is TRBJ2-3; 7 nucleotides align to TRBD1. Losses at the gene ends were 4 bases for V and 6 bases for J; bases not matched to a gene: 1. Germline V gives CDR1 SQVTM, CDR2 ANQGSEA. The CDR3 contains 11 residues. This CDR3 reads CSVAGGDTQYF. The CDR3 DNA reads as TGCAGCGTTGCAGGGGGTGATACGCAGTATTTT.

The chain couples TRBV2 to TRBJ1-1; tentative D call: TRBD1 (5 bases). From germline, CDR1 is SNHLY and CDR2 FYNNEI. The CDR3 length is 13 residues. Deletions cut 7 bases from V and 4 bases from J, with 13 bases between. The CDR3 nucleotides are TGTGCCAGCACGGGACTCGGACCCACTGAAGCTTTCTTT. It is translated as CASTGLGPTEAFF.